The text below deals with one T cell receptor beta chain. The sample is drawn from a study of cytomegalovirus exposure and HLA in healthy donors. CDR3 size: 19 residues. Germline CDR1 SGHTA, CDR2 FQGNSA. The V and J ends lost 1 base and 0 bases, in that order; junction bases with no gene match: 7. This PCR relied on a set of 60 Vbeta primers and 13 Jbeta primers. Repertoires were generated with immunoSEQ multiplex PCR, while TCRdb's copy carries only in-frame clones and drops some. The sample records tens of thousands of clones, roughly 80% being singletons. Sequencing was carried out using PBMCs. This receptor was taken from a man aged 25 to 40 in good health and CMV-seronegative. The chain couples TRBV7-2 to TRBJ2-6; TRBD2 matches at 9 bases. In nucleotides, the CDR3 is TGTGCCAGCAGCTTAGTTCGGCGGGGGGGCCCCTCTGGGGCCAACGTCCTGACTTTC. This codes for CASSLVRRGGPSGANVLTF.